Described below is a single TCR beta chain sequence and its context. Its target is not known. Assay used: immunoSEQ multiplex PCR; TCRdb lists only in-frame clones, some missing. The sample yields under 600,000 clones, 95% to 98% seen once. The ends were cut back, 1 base at V and 10 bases at J, with 9 bases in the middle. Per the germline V gene, CDR1 is SGHTS and CDR2 is YDEGEE. The CDR3 spans 12 residues. The source of the sample is a study of shared clonotypes between healthy human individuals. As defined, naive CD8 cells were CD45RO-negative and positively selected for CCR7, with terminally differentiated effector memory CD45RA+ cells excluded. Study results and caveats: Large sequencing depth failed to make sorted-subset sequencing complete, rarefaction showed.

This TCR came from a young man in good health. V gene TRBV5-8 combines with J gene TRBJ2-1; possible D gene TRBD2, 5 bases. Sequencing used naive CD8+ T cells sorted from blood. The CDR3 reads CASSLFAGEQFF. The CDR3 region has the DNA TGTGCCAGCAGCTTGTTTGCGGGCGAGCAGTTCTTC.